These 28 T cell receptor beta chains share one sample of origin, sequenced in a study of T cell responses to AZD1222 COVID-19 vaccine (TCRdb year 2021). The meaning of the sample's time point label: baseline before first vaccination. Libraries were built with the immunoSEQ multiplex PCR assay. Drawn from immuneACCESS, this table holds only the in-frame rearrangements with V and J called that TCRdb kept. Clones are partly lost; checked studies trace under half to an unresolved V gene and leave the rest unexplained. This sample gives 110,000 to 150,000 clones in total; more than 85% of them show up just once. Jointly, the top ten make up about 9.1% of the sample. The starting material was peripheral blood, obtained on day 0 of AZD1222 vaccination. The source of these receptors is an adult in good health.

There are a few counts of this clone. The J gene is TRBJ1-1, the V gene TRBV24-1; D is undetermined. The CDR3 length is 12 residues. Trimming took 9 bases from V and 1 from J, leaving 8 bases between them. Germline assignment: CDR1 KGHDR and CDR2 SFDVKD. CDR3 DNA sequence: TGTGCCACCGACATTCAGAACACTGAAGCTTTCTTT. This gives the protein CATDIQNTEAFF.

The J gene is TRBJ1-5, the V gene TRBV18; D unresolved. Looked up from germline, CDR1 is KGHSH and CDR2 is LQKENI. The CDR3 runs 15 residues. V was shortened by 6 bases and J by 5 bases, with 17 bases between the two germline ends. This CDR3 is CASSPRSLLHQPQHF. The CDR3, as DNA: TGTGCCAGCTCCCCAAGGAGTCTGTTACATCAGCCCCAGCATTTT.

The rearrangement links TRBV13 to TRBJ1-1; possibly TRBD1 for D (5 bases). This CDR3 has 16 residues. V lost 8 bases and J 1 base, leaving 20 bases between the germline ends. The germline gives CDR1 PRHDT, CDR2 FYEKMQ (reference sequence). CDR3 sequence: CASGTFARAPNTEAFF. For the CDR3, the DNA is TGTGCCAGCGGGACTTTCGCCAGGGCCCCGAACACTGAAGCTTTCTTT. The whole variable domain, remainder taken from reference TRBV13 and TRBJ1-1, is AAGVIQSPRHLIKEKRETATLKCYPIPRHDTVYWYQQGPGQDPQFLISFYEKMQSDKGSIPDRFSAQQFSDYHSELNMSSLELGDSALYFCASGTFARAPNTEAFFGQGTRLTVV.

The V call is TRBV7-9, the J call TRBJ2-7, with TRBD2 identical over 13 bases. V dropped 4 bases and J dropped 3; count of bases not matched to a gene: 6. The CDR3 has 16 amino acids. The germline V gene has CDR1 SEHNR and CDR2 FQNEAQ (reference sequence). CDR3 in DNA: TGTGCCAGCAGCTCGACTAGCGGGGGGTCCTTCTACGAGCAGTACTTC. Amino acids: CASSSTSGGSFYEQYF.

This clone showed up just once. V usage is TRBV9 and J usage is TRBJ2-1; 7 bases agree with TRBD1. Germline-derived CDR1 and CDR2 are SGDLS and YYNGEE. The CDR3 length is 15 residues. V shed 0 bases and J 8 bases; nucleotides not matched to a gene: 8. The CDR3 nucleotides are TGTGCCAGCAGCGTAGAGGGGGCGCACCAGTATGAGCAGTTCTTC. It codes for CASSVEGAHQYEQFF.

The chain recombines TRBV9 with TRBJ1-4, with TRBD1 matching over 9 bases. The CDR3 is 15 residues long. V lost 1 base and J lost 7; bases outside the gene matches: 5. In germline, CDR1 is SGDLS, CDR2 YYNGEE. This CDR3 is CASSVWDRAGEKLFF. The DNA for the CDR3 is TGTGCCAGCAGCGTATGGGACAGGGCAGGTGAAAAACTGTTTTTT.

The rearrangement joins TRBV3-1 (or the pseudogene TRBV3-2) to TRBJ1-2; 10 bases fit TRBD1. The CDR3 is 14 amino acids. Germline V gene data show CDR1 as LGHDT and CDR2 as YNNKEL (reference sequence). Trimming removed 4 bases from V and 6 bases from J; junction bases left unmatched: 5. The CDR3 nucleotides are TGTGCCAGCAGCCTATGGGACAGGGGTAATGGCTACACCTTC. Amino acid sequence: CASSLWDRGNGYTF.

The CDR3 loop reads CASSVGHSGAYEQYF. Written as DNA, the CDR3 is TGTGCCAGCAGCGTAGGCCACTCGGGGGCATACGAGCAGTACTTC. The chain employs TRBV9 and TRBJ2-7; TRBD1 or TRBD2 may be the D gene (6 bases each). Trimming shortened V by 0 bases and J by 4 bases, and 14 bases separated the two germline ends. Germline V CDR1 and CDR2: SGDLS, YYNGEE. The CDR3 covers 15 residues.

The J gene is TRBJ1-3, the V gene TRBV3-1 (or the pseudogene TRBV3-2), with no clear D. The CDR3 spans 15 residues. Germline CDR1 LGHDT, CDR2 YNNKEL (reference sequence). V lost 0 bases, J lost 0 bases, and 6 bases lay in between. CDR3 sequence: CASSQDRHSGNTIYF. The CDR3 nucleotides read TGTGCCAGCAGCCAAGACAGACACTCTGGAAACACCATATATTTT.

The genes are TRBV28 and TRBJ1-2, with D unclear. V lost 4 bases and J 8 bases, leaving 14 bases between the germline ends. The germline gives CDR1 MDHEN, CDR2 SYDVKM. This CDR3 is 13 amino acids long. The CDR3 protein is CASSWTAVGGYTF. Written as DNA, the CDR3 is TGTGCCAGCAGTTGGACTGCCGTAGGAGGCTACACCTTC.

The chain links TRBV28 to TRBJ1-1; D is unclear. Trimming removed 1 base at V and 4 bases at J, with 7 bases between. This CDR3 comprises 13 residues. Germline CDR1 and CDR2: MDHEN and SYDVKM. The CDR3: CASSLSRSTEAFF. Here the CDR3 DNA reads TGTGCCAGCAGTTTATCGCGTAGCACTGAAGCTTTCTTT.

The CDR3 is CASSAPGQGEDSYEQYF. In DNA form, the CDR3 reads TGTGCCAGTTCTGCCCCGGGACAGGGGGAGGACTCCTACGAGCAGTACTTC. J is TRBJ2-7 and V is TRBV18; 11 nucleotides agree with TRBD1. Trimming removed 9 bases from V and 0 bases from J; junction bases left unmatched: 13. Germline V CDR1 and CDR2: KGHSH, LQKENI. The CDR3 totals 17 residues. Looking up the rest from reference TRBV18 and TRBJ2-7 gives the full variable domain: NAGVMQNPRHLVRRRGQEARLRCSPMKGHSHVYWYRQLPEEGLKFMVYLQKENIIDESGMPKERFSAEFPKEGPSILRIQQVVRGDSAAYFCASSAPGQGEDSYEQYFGPGTRLTVT.

This chain uses TRBV29-1 with TRBJ1-1, with 7 bases that match TRBD1. Germline V CDR1 and CDR2: SQVTM, ANQGSEA. With V trimmed by 6 bases and J by 4 bases, 8 bases remained unmatched. The CDR3 spans 13 residues. The DNA for the CDR3 is TGCAGCGTAGAGACAGGGTCGGGCACTGAAGCTTTCTTT. Translated, it gives CSVETGSGTEAFF.

To note about this clone: Other DNA sequences in the sample encode the same CDR3. V is TRBV27 and J is TRBJ1-6; D gene uncertain. The CDR3 runs 12 residues. V was pared by 5 bases and J by 4 bases, with 3 bases between. Germline V gene data show CDR1 as MNHEY and CDR2 as SMNVEV (reference sequence). CDR3 sequence: CASSTYNSPLHF. The CDR3 DNA follows: TGTGCCAGCAGTACTTATAATTCACCCCTCCACTTT.

This clone appeared once. The V and J genes are TRBV7-9 and TRBJ2-1; the D gene is possibly TRBD2 (5 bases). V lost 5 bases to trimming and J lost 6 bases, with 8 bases between them. The germline V gene has CDR1 SEHNR and CDR2 FQNEAQ (reference sequence). CDR3 length equals 12 residues. CDR3 region: CASSGLPNEQFF. In DNA, the CDR3 is TGTGCCAGCAGCGGACTTCCCAATGAGCAGTTCTTC. Full variable domain (remainder filled in from reference TRBV7-9 and TRBJ2-1): DTGVSQNPRHKITKRGQNVTFRCDPISEHNRLYWYRQTLGQGPEFLTYFQNEAQLEKSRLLSDRFSAERPKGSFSTLEIQRTEQGDSAMYLCASSGLPNEQFFGPGTRLTVL.

This chain links TRBV7-2 with TRBJ1-3; D is uncertain. The CDR3 totals 16 residues. The V gene's germline CDR1 is SGHTA and CDR2 FQGNSA. Trimming took 0 bases from V and 0 from J, leaving 9 bases between them. The CDR3 spells CASSLAVAVSGNTIYF. The CDR3 DNA follows: TGTGCCAGCAGCTTAGCAGTCGCGGTCTCTGGAAACACCATATATTTT.

J is TRBJ1-6 and V is TRBV27, with TRBD1 matching 7 bases. Germline values: CDR1 MNHEY, CDR2 SMNVEV (reference sequence). V lost 3 bases to trimming and J lost 7 bases; unmatched junction nucleotides: 12. CDR3 length: 17 amino acids. Here the CDR3 DNA reads TGTGCCAGCAGTTTTGGAGGACAGGACTCCCCCAATTCACCCCTCCACTTT. Encoded protein: CASSFGGQDSPNSPLHF.

The gene calls are TRBV4-3 and TRBJ1-1, with D possibly being TRBD1 (5 bases). The CDR3 length is 14 residues. Germline V lookup: CDR1 LGHNA, CDR2 YSLEER. V was clipped by 1 base and J by 1 base, with 7 bases between them. CDR3 bases: TGCGCCAGCAGCCAAGTCCAGGGGAACACTGAAGCTTTCTTT. Translation: CASSQVQGNTEAFF.

This rearrangement joins TRBV2 to TRBJ2-1, with TRBD2 matching 9 bases. Losses at the gene ends were 7 bases for V and 5 bases for J; bases not matched to a gene: 6. The germline V gene encodes CDR1 SNHLY and CDR2 FYNNEI. The CDR3 length is 14 residues. The CDR3, as DNA: TGTGCCAGCACCCAACTAGCGGGCAACAATGAGCAGTTCTTC. Protein product: CASTQLAGNNEQFF.

In this sample, this clone turned up once. V usage is TRBV19 and J usage is TRBJ1-2, with 8 bases that match TRBD1. Unmatched junction bases numbered 6, after V lost 1 base and J lost 2 bases. This CDR3 contains 16 residues. Germline V gene data show CDR1 as LNHDA and CDR2 as SQIVND (reference sequence). CDR3 sequence: CASSIGGGQENYGYTF. In DNA, the CDR3 is TGTGCCAGTAGTATAGGCGGGGGACAGGAGAACTATGGCTACACCTTC.

The chain has TRBV4-1 and TRBJ2-5; 12 bases line up with TRBD1. V lost 4 bases to trimming and J lost 3 bases; unmatched junction nucleotides: 9. The germline V gene has CDR1 MGHRA and CDR2 YSYEKL. The CDR3 length is 17 residues. CDR3 nucleotide sequence: TGCGCCAGCAGCCGGATTCCGGGACAGGGGGCAGAAGAGACCCAGTACTTC. This encodes CASSRIPGQGAEETQYF.

The genes are TRBV7-6 and TRBJ2-7, with D maybe TRBD2 (6 bases). Per germline, CDR1 SGHVS and CDR2 FNYEAQ. Deletions cut 1 base from V and 7 bases from J, with 17 bases between. The CDR3 consists of 15 residues. The CDR3 here is CASSLGRGALREQYF. The DNA of the CDR3 is TGTGCCAGCAGCTTAGGGCGGGGAGCCCTTAGAGAGCAGTACTTC.

This clone occurred once. The chain joins TRBV9 to TRBJ1-2; maybe TRBD1 (5 bases). Germline V CDR1 and CDR2: SGDLS, YYNGEE. CDR3 length: 12 amino acids. Trimming stripped 3 bases from V and 5 bases from J, with 8 bases between. CDR3 bases: TGTGCCAGCAGCGGGCGGGGGTATGGCTACACCTTC. This gives the protein CASSGRGYGYTF.

The chain is built from TRBV4-1 and TRBJ2-6; D possibly corresponds to TRBD2 (5 bases). CDR1 and CDR2 from the germline V gene are MGHRA and YSYEKL. Trimming left V 0 bases short and J 1 base short, with 16 bases between. This CDR3 region has 19 residues. CDR3 coding DNA: TGCGCCAGCAGCCAAGAAAGAGGGCTGGGATTTTCTGGGGCCAACGTCCTGACTTTC. Its protein is CASSQERGLGFSGANVLTF.

The genes are TRBV5-1 and TRBJ1-1, with TRBD1 identical over 8 bases. In germline, CDR1 is SGHRS, CDR2 YFSETQ. Trimming took 2 bases from V and 3 from J; bases not matched to a gene: 3. The CDR3 has 14 residues. CDR3 region: CASSLGQGYTEAFF. In nucleotides, the CDR3 is TGCGCCAGCAGCTTAGGACAGGGCTACACTGAAGCTTTCTTT.

The chain carries TRBV2 and TRBJ2-5; weak D call: TRBD2 (6 bases). Germline CDR1 reads SNHLY; CDR2 reads FYNNEI. V lost 1 base, J lost 4 bases, and 13 bases lay in between. This CDR3 has 15 amino acids. CDR3 sequence reads: CASSEGVAGLETQYF. The CDR3 nucleotides read TGTGCCAGCAGTGAAGGTGTCGCGGGGCTAGAGACCCAGTACTTC.

This chain connects TRBV3-1 (or the pseudogene TRBV3-2) to TRBJ2-7; the D is unclear. This CDR3 has 12 residues. CDR1 and CDR2 (germline): LGHDT, YNNKEL (reference sequence). V lost 1 base and J 2 bases, leaving 3 bases between the germline ends. CDR3 protein: CASSQVAYEQYF. The CDR3 DNA is TGTGCCAGCAGCCAAGTCGCCTACGAGCAGTACTTC.

Comment on this clone: Different DNA sequences within this sample yield the same CDR3. V usage is TRBV18 and J usage is TRBJ1-1, with a tentative D call TRBD1 (6 bases). The CDR3 spans 14 residues. The germline V gene has CDR1 KGHSH and CDR2 LQKENI. V lost 3 bases to trimming and J lost 2 bases, with 10 bases between them. The CDR3 sequence is CASSPPRGNTEAFF. CDR3 DNA sequence: TGTGCCAGCTCACCTCCCAGGGGAAACACTGAAGCTTTCTTT.